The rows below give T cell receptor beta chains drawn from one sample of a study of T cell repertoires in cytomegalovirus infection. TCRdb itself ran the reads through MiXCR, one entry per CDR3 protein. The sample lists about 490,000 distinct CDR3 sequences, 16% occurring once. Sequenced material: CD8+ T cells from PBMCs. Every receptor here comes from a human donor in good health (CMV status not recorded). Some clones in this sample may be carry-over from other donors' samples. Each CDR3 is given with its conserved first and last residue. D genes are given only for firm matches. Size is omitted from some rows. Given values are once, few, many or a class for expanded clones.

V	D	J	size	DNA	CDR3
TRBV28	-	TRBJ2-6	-	TGTGCCAGCAGTGGATCAGGGTGGGCTGGGGCCAACGTCCTGACTTTC	CASSGSGWAGANVLTF
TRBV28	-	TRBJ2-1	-	TGTGCCAGCAGTTACGTAACGGCGGGAGAGCAGTTCTTC	CASSYVTAGEQFF
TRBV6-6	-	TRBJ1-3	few	TGTGCCAGCAGTTCAACCGTTACTGGAAACACCATATATTTT	CASSSTVTGNTIYF
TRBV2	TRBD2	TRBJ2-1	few	TGTGCCAGCGGAAGGGGAGGGACTAGCGGGAGAGGGAATGAGCAGTTCTTC	CASGRGGTSGRGNEQFF
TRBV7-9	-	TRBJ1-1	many	TGTGCCAGCAGCCCGGACTTGGGCACTGAAGCTTTCTTT	CASSPDLGTEAFF
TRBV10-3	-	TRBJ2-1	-	TGTGCCATCAGTGATTGGGGGAATGAGCAGTTCTTC	CAISDWGNEQFF
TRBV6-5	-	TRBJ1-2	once	TGTGCCAGCAGCTCCCCTCCATATGGCTACACCTTC	CASSSPPYGYTF
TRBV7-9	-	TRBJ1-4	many	TGTGCCAGCAGCGCCCCATTGGGGAAACTGTTTTTT	CASSAPLGKLFF
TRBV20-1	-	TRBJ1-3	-	TGCAGTGCTAGAGATTTTCGGGAGAGAGGAAACACCATATATTTT	CSARDFRERGNTIYF
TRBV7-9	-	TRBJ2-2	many	TGTGCCAGCACCTCCCCGCCGGAGCAGAGAGACACCGGGGAGCTGTTTTTT	CASTSPPEQRDTGELFF
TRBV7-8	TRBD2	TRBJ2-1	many	TGTGCCAGCAGCGTTAGCGGGGGAAGGGACAATGAGCAGTTCTTC	CASSVSGGRDNEQFF
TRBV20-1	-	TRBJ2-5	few	TGCAGTGCTAGAGTTCCCAGGGACTGGGCCGAGACCCAGTACTTC	CSARVPRDWAETQYF
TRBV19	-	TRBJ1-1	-	TGTGCCAGTAGTGACGAGGACAGCCCGAACACTGAAGCTTTCTTT	CASSDEDSPNTEAFF
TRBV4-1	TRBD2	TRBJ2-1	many	TGCGCCAGCAGCCAAGATAAGCGGGGGGCCTACAATGAGCAGTTCTTC	CASSQDKRGAYNEQFF
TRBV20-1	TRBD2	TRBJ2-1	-	TGCAGTGCTAGGCCCCGGCGGGAGAGGGATGAGCAGTTCTTC	CSARPRRERDEQFF
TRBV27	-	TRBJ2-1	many	TGTGCCAGCAGTTTAGGGGGCAGGGTAAATGAGCAGTTCTTC	CASSLGGRVNEQFF
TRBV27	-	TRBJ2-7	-	TGTGCCAGCTTCGGGGGTTCAAGGGAGCAGTACTTC	CASFGGSREQYF
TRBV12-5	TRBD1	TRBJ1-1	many	TGTGCTAGTGGTTTGATAACACAGGGGAGAGCTTTCTTT	CASGLITQGRAFF
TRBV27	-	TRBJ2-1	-	TGTGCCAGCAGTCGCCAGGGACCCTACAATGAGCAGTTCTTC	CASSRQGPYNEQFF
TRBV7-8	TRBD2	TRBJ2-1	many	TGTGCCAGCAGCTTGACTAGCGGGAAAATAGATGAGCAGTTCTTC	CASSLTSGKIDEQFF
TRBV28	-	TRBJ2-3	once	TGTGCCAGCAGCCGGGCCGCAACCTTGAGCACAGATACGCAGTATTTT	CASSRAATLSTDTQYF
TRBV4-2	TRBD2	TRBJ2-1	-	TGTGCCAGCAGCCTTAAGACTAGCGGGAACAATGAGCAGTTCTTC	CASSLKTSGNNEQFF
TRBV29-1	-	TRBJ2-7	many	TGCAGCGCAAAGTCGTTGGGTACCCGGGAATTGTACTTC	CSAKSLGTRELYF
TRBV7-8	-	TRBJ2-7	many	TGTGCCAGCAGCCCCAGACTAGAAGAGCAGTACTTC	CASSPRLEEQYF
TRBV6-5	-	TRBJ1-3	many	TGTGCCAGCAGATCGGGACGACGGGGAAACACCATATATTTT	CASRSGRRGNTIYF
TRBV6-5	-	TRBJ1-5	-	TGTGCCAGCAGTTATGGAGGGGATCTTGACAATCAGCCCCAGCATTTT	CASSYGGDLDNQPQHF
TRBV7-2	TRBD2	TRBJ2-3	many	TGTGCCAGCAGTCCGTTGGGCGGGGGGTTCTACACAGATACGCAGTATTTT	CASSPLGGGFYTDTQYF
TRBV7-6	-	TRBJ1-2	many	TGTGCCAGCAGCCCTGTCGGGGGCGCAGATGGCTACACCTTC	CASSPVGGADGYTF
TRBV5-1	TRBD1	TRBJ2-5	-	TGCGCCAGCAGTTGGGACAGCGATCAAGAGACCCAGTACTTC	CASSWDSDQETQYF
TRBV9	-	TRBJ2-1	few	TGTGCCAGCAGCGTAGAATGGCAGGCCCCCTACAATGAGCAGTTCTTC	CASSVEWQAPYNEQFF
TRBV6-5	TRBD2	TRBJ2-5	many	TGTGCCAGCAGGATCGAACTAGCGGGACAAGAGACCCAGTACTTC	CASRIELAGQETQYF
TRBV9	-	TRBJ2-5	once	TGTGCCAGCAGCCCTCCCGGGATTCAAGAGACCCAGTACTTC	CASSPPGIQETQYF
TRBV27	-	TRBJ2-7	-	TGTGCCAGCAGTTTTGGTATTGGGGAGATTTCCTACGATCAGTACTTC	CASSFGIGEISYDQYF